Described below is a single TCR beta chain sequence and its context. Its antigen is still unknown. Base quality data are lacking; no much larger clone is found one base away. Additional DNA sequences in this sample encode the identical CDR3. A MiSeq instrument was used for deep resolution sequencing, which targeted depths ranging from 1 in 1 million up to 1 in 200,000 T cells, with coverage averaging 10x for each clonotype. TCR beta libraries were generated with the immunoSEQ hsTCRB Kit. The authors' analysis ran thus. ImmunoSEQ Data Assistant and ImmunoSEQ Analyzer were used for data analysis, and V, D and J genes were assigned according to IMGT definitions. Clonality, which ranges from 0 to 1, was calculated as one minus the normalized Shannon entropy of productive rearrangement frequencies. Only overrepresented clonotypes making up at least 0.05% of each patient's repertoire were included in the public clonotype analysis. Repertoires from some twelve age-matched healthy donors in immuneACCESS were used as clonality controls. The table comes from immuneACCESS by way of TCRdb, which keeps in-frame sequences with V and J called. Part of the clones is missing from these tables; in studies checked, under half for an unresolved V gene and the rest for unknown reasons. V, J and clone size are taken as reported in that table, and D and trimming were inferred from the DNA itself. The sample table records around 27,000 clones; roughly 59% of these occur just once. The ten most abundant clones make up approximately 5.4% of the sample.

These data come from a study of cytotoxic CD8 clonotypes in ibrutinib-treated CLL listed by TCRdb under 2021. As for the study more broadly: The cohort included about 15 treatment-naive and 11 to 12 relapsed/refractory patients; some 18 were IGHV unmutated. Partial responses were observed in about 25 patients and complete responses in 2; after a median follow-up of around 64 months, remission was maintained in about 15 patients and progression was observed in approximately 12. Response samples were obtained after a median of around eleven months of treatment, with a range of roughly 6 to 36 months. On average, each sample had a few hundred thousand productive templates and under 95,000 productive rearrangements. Longitudinal samples were available for 26 of the 86 trial participants. Cryopreserved peripheral blood mononuclear cells were obtained before treatment, at response, and at either sustained remission or disease progression.

About 2 micrograms of genomic DNA were extracted from cryopreserved PBMCs for TCR beta library preparation. Longitudinal blood samples from CLL patients on ibrutinib monotherapy were analyzed using high-throughput TCR beta sequencing. Patients were enrolled in a phase 2 open-label single-center ibrutinib monotherapy trial. The research as a whole found: Clonality increased at ibrutinib response, stayed stable in sustained remission, and fell back toward baseline at progression. Public clonotypes were rare and either shrank or stayed stable during treatment, and the rise in clonality at ibrutinib response reflected expansion of private clonotypes. Baseline clonality was found to be higher than that of age-matched healthy donors and was strongly correlated with circulating CD8+ T-cell counts. Sampling times were not matched between sustained-remission and progressing patients, and lymph node repertoires were not studied.

The trim is 2 bases for V and 7 bases for J, with a gap of 10 bases between the germline ends. The CDR3 measures 13 amino acids from cysteine to phenylalanine. Only the CDR3 DNA is retained, 39 bases long and in frame from the first base. The CDR1 and CDR2 encoded by the germline V gene are SGDLS and YYNGEE. This TCR derives from a human donor with chronic lymphocytic leukemia. The chain employs TRBV9 and TRBJ2-1, with a weak D call of TRBD2 (5 bases match). Material: PBMCs, obtained before ibrutinib treatment. The CDR3 here reads CASSVTSYNEQFF. Read as DNA, the sequence is TGTGCCAGCAGCGTTACTAGTTATAATGAGCAGTTCTTC.